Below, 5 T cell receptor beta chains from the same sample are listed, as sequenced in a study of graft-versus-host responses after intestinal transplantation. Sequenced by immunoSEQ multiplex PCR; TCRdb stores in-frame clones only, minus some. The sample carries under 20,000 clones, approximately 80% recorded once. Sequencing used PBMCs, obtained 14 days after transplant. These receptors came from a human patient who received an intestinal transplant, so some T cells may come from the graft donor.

CDR3 in amino acids: CASSPTHNEQFF. Written as DNA, the CDR3 is TGTGCCAGCAGTCCTACCCACAATGAGCAGTTCTTC. The genes are TRBV27 and TRBJ2-1; D is uncertain. Per germline, CDR1 MNHEY and CDR2 SMNVEV (reference sequence). The V end was cut by 5 bases, the J end by 5 bases, with 7 bases between. The CDR3 length is 12 residues.

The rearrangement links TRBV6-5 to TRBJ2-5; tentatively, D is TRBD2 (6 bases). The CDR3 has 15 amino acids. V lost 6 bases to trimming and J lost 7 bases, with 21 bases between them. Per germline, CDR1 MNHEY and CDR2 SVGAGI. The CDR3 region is CASSQSAGWGGTQYF. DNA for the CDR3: TGTGCCAGCAGCCAAAGTGCAGGGTGGGGAGGGACCCAGTACTTC.

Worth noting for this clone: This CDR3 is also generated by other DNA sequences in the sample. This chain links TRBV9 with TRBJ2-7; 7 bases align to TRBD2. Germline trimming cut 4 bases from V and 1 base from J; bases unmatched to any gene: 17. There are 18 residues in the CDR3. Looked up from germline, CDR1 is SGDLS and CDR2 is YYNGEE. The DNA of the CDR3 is TGTGCCAGCAGCCCCGATCCCAGCGGGGCAGGAGTTTCCTACGAGCAGTACTTC. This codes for CASSPDPSGAGVSYEQYF.

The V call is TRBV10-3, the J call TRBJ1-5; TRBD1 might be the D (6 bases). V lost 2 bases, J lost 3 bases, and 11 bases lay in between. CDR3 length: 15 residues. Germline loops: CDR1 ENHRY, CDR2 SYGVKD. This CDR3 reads CAISEGGLTNQPQHF. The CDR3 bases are TGTGCCATCAGTGAGGGGGGGCTTACCAATCAGCCCCAGCATTTT.

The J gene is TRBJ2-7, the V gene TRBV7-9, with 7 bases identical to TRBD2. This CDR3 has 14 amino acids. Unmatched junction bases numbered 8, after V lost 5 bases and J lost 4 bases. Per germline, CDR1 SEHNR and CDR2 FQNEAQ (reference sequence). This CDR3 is CASSTLGLKYEQYF. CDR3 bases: TGTGCCAGCAGCACCCTGGGACTAAAGTACGAGCAGTACTTC.